A selection of T cell receptor beta chains follows, all from one sample in a study of blood T cells in healthy people across ages. TCRdb reprocessed the 5' RACE reads via MiXCR and lists one record per CDR3 protein. In the table there are 1.5 million to 1.9 million distinct CDR3 sequences, approximately 39% of which are singletons. Sequenced sample: blood. The receptors shown here come from a woman between 18 and 29 years old in good health. Both conserved end residues are part of each CDR3. The D gene is left open where the match is weak. Size values are once, few and many counts, or a class for expanded clones, and some rows have none.

j_call v_call clone_size d_call cdr3_aa cdr3_nt
TRBJ1-3 TRBV6-6 few TRBD1 CASTSLQGGSGNTIYF TGTGCCAGCACTTCACTTCAGGGGGGGTCTGGAAACACCATATATTTT
TRBJ2-1 TRBV10-3 many TRBD2 CAISEGLAGSYNEQFF TGTGCCATCAGTGAGGGACTAGCGGGGTCCTACAATGAGCAGTTCTTC
TRBJ1-5 TRBV4-2 many . CASSQDGQSNQPQHF TGTGCCAGCAGCCAAGATGGGCAGAGCAATCAGCCCCAGCATTTT
TRBJ2-1 TRBV4-3 . TRBD2 CASTLFLAGEYNEQFF TGCGCCAGCACCCTTTTTCTAGCGGGAGAGTATAATGAGCAGTTCTTC
TRBJ2-2 TRBV7-2 few TRBD2 CASSTASGAELFF TGTGCCAGCAGCACCGCTAGCGGGGCGGAGCTGTTTTTT
TRBJ2-5 TRBV20-1 once TRBD1 CSARDPDRGVHEQYF TGCAGTGCTAGAGACCCGGACAGGGGGGTCCATGAGCAGTACTTC
TRBJ1-1 TRBV7-9 few TRBD1 CASRPKPTGQIVMNTEAFF TGTGCCAGCAGGCCAAAGCCGACGGGACAGATCGTCATGAACACTGAAGCTTTCTTT
TRBJ1-6 TRBV15 many TRBD1 CATSNDRANSPLHF TGTGCCACCAGCAACGACAGGGCTAATTCACCCCTCCACTTT
TRBJ2-3 TRBV7-2 . TRBD1 CASSPGQAADTQYF TGTGCCAGCAGCCCGGGACAGGCCGCAGATACGCAGTATTTT
TRBJ1-5 TRBV3-1 few . CASSQDSRQPQHF TGTGCCAGCAGCCAAGATTCCCGTCAGCCCCAGCATTTT
TRBJ1-2 TRBV20-1 . TRBD1 CSARRRTGGYGYTF TGCAGTGCTAGACGACGGACAGGGGGCTATGGCTACACCTTC
TRBJ1-1 TRBV19 . . CASSRSRVTEAFF TGTGCCAGTAGTAGGTCGCGGGTCACTGAAGCTTTCTTT
TRBJ1-6 TRBV20-1 . . CSGHRHSYNSPLHF TGCAGTGGTCACAGGCACTCCTATAATTCACCCCTCCACTTT
TRBJ1-4 TRBV7-9 . TRBD1 CASSSRDREEKLFF TGTGCCAGCAGCTCCCGGGACAGGGAAGAAAAACTGTTTTTT
TRBJ2-3 TRBV12-3/TRBV12-4 few TRBD1 CASSPGQDSTDTQYF TGTGCCAGCAGCCCCGGACAGGATAGCACAGATACGCAGTATTTT
TRBJ2-5 TRBV9 . TRBD2 CASSVNGRSGSLNEQYF TGTGCCAGCAGCGTAAATGGACGAAGCGGGAGTTTGAATGAGCAGTACTTC
TRBJ2-3 TRBV4-3 few TRBD2 CASSQDRASGGRTDTQYF TGCGCCAGCAGCCAAGATCGGGCTAGCGGGGGACGCACAGATACGCAGTATTTT
TRBJ2-7 TRBV2 . TRBD2 CAGRFSGLAGSNEQYF TGTGCCGGCAGGTTCTCAGGACTAGCGGGCAGCAATGAGCAGTACTTC